This T cell receptor beta chain was recovered during a study of blood T cell repertoires in COVID-19. Study-level information: There were acute and convalescent COVID-19 samples, and they came from the United States, Italy and Spain.

The table came from immunoSEQ multiplex PCR; TCRdb's copy has only in-frame clones and leaves some out. The sample has fewer than 200,000 clones; around four fifths are singletons. V shed 2 bases, J shed 4 bases, and the junction held 2 bases outside the gene matches. CDR3 length: 14 amino acids. Germline CDR1 reads SEHNR; CDR2 reads FQNEAQ (reference sequence). The rearrangement joins TRBV7-9 to TRBJ2-3, with 8 bases lining up with TRBD1. This receptor was taken from an elderly woman with COVID-19, enrolled during active disease. The material sequenced was peripheral blood. The CDR3 loop is CASSLQGASDTQYF. CDR3 DNA sequence: TGTGCCAGCAGCTTACAGGGGGCATCAGATACGCAGTATTTT.